The entry below describes one T cell receptor (beta chain). Its specificity is not known. The table came from immunoSEQ multiplex PCR; TCRdb's copy has only in-frame clones and leaves some out. The data show 60,000 to 65,000 clones, 91% seen once. The data were taken from a study of OX40 agonist ivuxolimab in advanced cancers. Study-wide results and limits: Compared with CD4+, CD8+ T cells on average had more expanded clones.

The CDR3 spans 14 residues. CDR1 and CDR2 from the germline V gene are SGHRS and YFSETQ. The V segment lost 3 bases and the J segment 2 bases; nucleotides outside the gene matches: 2. The chain has TRBV5-1 and TRBJ1-2; 9 bases map to TRBD1. Sequencing was performed on CD4+ or CD8+ T cells sorted from blood, taken in a trial of the OX40 agonist ivuxolimab. The sequence derives from an adult with an advanced solid tumor such as melanoma, head and neck, liver or kidney cancer. The CDR3 is CASSSDRGNYGYTF. In DNA form, the CDR3 reads TGCGCCAGCAGCTCGGACAGGGGAAACTATGGCTACACCTTC.